This entry features one T cell receptor (beta chain) sequence. This record belongs to a study of blood T cell repertoires in COVID-19. For the study at large: Donors in the United States, Italy and Spain gave samples during acute or convalescent COVID-19. Sample material is recorded as cDNA or gDNA derived from T cells, B-cell-depleted T cells, or PBMCs.

In the study's own analysis: Scientists estimated how many nucleated cells there were by amplifying reference gene primers. Sequenced by immunoSEQ multiplex PCR; TCRdb stores in-frame clones only, minus some. V and J calls and clone size are those listed in that table; D and trimming were worked out from the DNA. There are a few hundred thousand clones in the sample; about four fifths occur only once, and about 1.9% lies in the top ten. This clonotype originated in a man aged 30-40 years who had recovered from COVID-19. The sample taken for sequencing was peripheral blood.

CDR3: CASISGEEGNQPQHF. The CDR3 DNA reads TGTGCCAGCATCTCGGGGGAAGAAGGCAATCAGCCCCAGCATTTT. V usage is TRBV6-5 and J usage is TRBJ1-5, with D maybe TRBD1 (5 bases). Trimming pared 7 bases from V and 2 bases from J, leaving 15 bases between. Per germline, CDR1 MNHEY and CDR2 SVGAGI. The CDR3 has 15 amino acids.